Below are 9 T cell receptor beta chains sequenced from a single sample in a study of cytomegalovirus exposure and HLA in healthy donors (dated by TCRdb to 2016 to 2017). To prepare the library, the immunoSEQ multiplex PCR assay was applied. The multiplex PCR relied on a mix of 60 forward primers for TCR Vbeta segments and 13 reverse primers for TCR Jbeta segments. Imported from immuneACCESS, the table was reduced by TCRdb to in-frame sequences with V and J called. These copies leave out some clones; in studies compared against another copy, an unresolved V gene accounts for under half, and the cause of the remainder is not known. The sample has some 150,000 clones on record, 70% to 80% of them singletons. Of the sample, approximately 5% is held by the ten largest clones. Input material: PBMCs. All receptors come from a woman aged 45 to 65 in good health and CMV-seronegative.

Written as DNA, the CDR3 is TGTGCCAGCAGTTACTCTCGGGACAGGGGTGAAAAACTGTTTTTT. This codes for CASSYSRDRGEKLFF. The chain recombines TRBV6-5 with TRBJ1-4, with 10 bases identical to TRBD1. The CDR3 has 15 amino acids. J lost 7 bases, V lost 0 bases, and 2 bases had no gene match. Per germline, CDR1 MNHEY and CDR2 SVGAGI.

V is TRBV6-6 and J is TRBJ1-4; D unclear. This CDR3 is 14 amino acids long. V shed 6 bases and J shed 1 base, with 9 bases lying between them. Looked up from germline, CDR1 is MNHNY and CDR2 is SVGAGI (reference sequence). CDR3 sequence: CASSRPRTNEKLFF. The CDR3 coding sequence is TGTGCCAGCAGCAGACCTAGAACTAATGAAAAACTGTTTTTT.

This sequence joins TRBV27 and TRBJ1-2; D possibly corresponds to TRBD1 (6 bases). CDR1 and CDR2 from the germline V gene are MNHEY and SMNVEV (reference sequence). The CDR3 has 13 amino acids. Trimming left V 1 base short and J 4 bases short, with 7 bases between. The CDR3 sequence is CASSLWTVYGYTF. DNA of the CDR3: TGTGCCAGCAGTTTATGGACAGTCTATGGCTACACCTTC.

The chain combines TRBV4-1 with TRBJ2-7; TRBD1 agrees at 7 bases. J lost 4 bases, V lost 0 bases, and 6 bases had no gene match. Germline V CDR1 and CDR2: MGHRA, YSYEKL. The CDR3 is 15 residues long. CDR3 DNA: TGCGCCAGCAGCCAAGATCTAGGGGGCAGGTACGAGCAGTACTTC. This encodes CASSQDLGGRYEQYF.

The CDR3 region is CASSLQTGGAAYEQYF. CDR3 DNA: TGTGCCAGCAGTTTACAGACAGGGGGCGCGGCCTACGAGCAGTACTTC. This chain connects TRBV27 to TRBJ2-7, with TRBD1 matching 10 bases. Germline V lookup: CDR1 MNHEY, CDR2 SMNVEV (reference sequence). Losses at the gene ends were 2 bases for V and 2 bases for J; bases not matched to a gene: 6. CDR3 size: 16 residues.

V usage is TRBV7-9 and J usage is TRBJ1-3, with no clear D. With 4 bases removed from V and 0 bases from J, the gap between germline ends came to 13 bases. This CDR3 region has 16 residues. Germline V gives CDR1 SEHNR, CDR2 FQNEAQ (reference sequence). In nucleotides, the CDR3 is TGTGCCAGCAGCTGGTCCGGGTTATCCTCTGGAAACACCATATATTTT. It codes for CASSWSGLSSGNTIYF.

J is TRBJ2-1 and V is TRBV7-2; D might be TRBD2 (5 bases). In germline, CDR1 is SGHTA, CDR2 FQGNSA. The CDR3 has 16 amino acids. V was trimmed by 0 bases and J by 0 bases, leaving 9 bases between them. As DNA, the CDR3 is TGTGCCAGCAGCTTAGCGGACTTCAGCTCCTACAATGAGCAGTTCTTC. It codes for CASSLADFSSYNEQFF.

In this sample, this clone turned up a few times. J is TRBJ1-6 and V is TRBV6-5; 7 positions match TRBD1. Germline V gives CDR1 MNHEY, CDR2 SVGAGI. This CDR3 comprises 14 residues. Unmatched junction bases numbered 8, after V lost 8 bases and J lost 7 bases. CDR3 sequence (DNA): TGTGCCAGCTCCCTCGGGACAGTGAATTCACCCCTCCACTTT. It encodes CASSLGTVNSPLHF.

This clone appeared once. This sequence joins TRBV6-4 and TRBJ2-1; 8 bases line up with TRBD2. The trim removed 4 bases at V and 4 bases at J, leaving 6 bases unmatched. This CDR3 is built from 15 residues. The V gene's germline CDR1 is MRHNA and CDR2 SNTAGT. In nucleotides, the CDR3 is TGTGCCAGCAGTGTAAGCGGGGGCCAATACAATGAGCAGTTCTTC. Translated: CASSVSGGQYNEQFF.